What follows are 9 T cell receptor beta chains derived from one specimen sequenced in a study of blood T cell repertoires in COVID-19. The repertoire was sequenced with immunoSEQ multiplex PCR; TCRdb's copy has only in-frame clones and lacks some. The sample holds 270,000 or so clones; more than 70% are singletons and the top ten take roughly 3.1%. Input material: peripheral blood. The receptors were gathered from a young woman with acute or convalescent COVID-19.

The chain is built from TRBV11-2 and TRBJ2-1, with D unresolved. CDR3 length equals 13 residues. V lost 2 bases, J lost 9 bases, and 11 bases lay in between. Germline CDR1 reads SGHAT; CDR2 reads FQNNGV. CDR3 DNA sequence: TGTGCCAGCAGCTTATTGTCAGGTGGTGAGCAGTTCTTC. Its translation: CASSLLSGGEQFF. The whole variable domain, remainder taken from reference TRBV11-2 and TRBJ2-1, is EAGVAQSPRYKIIEKRQSVAFWCNPISGHATLYWYQQILGQGPKLLIQFQNNGVVDDSQLPKDRFSAERLKGVDSTLKIQPAKLEDSAVYLCASSLLSGGEQFFGPGTRLTVL.

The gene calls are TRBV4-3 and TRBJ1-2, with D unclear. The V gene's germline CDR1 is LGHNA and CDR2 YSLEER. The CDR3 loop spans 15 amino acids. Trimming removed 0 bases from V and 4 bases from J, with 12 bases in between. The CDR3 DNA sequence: TGCGCCAGCAGCCAAGATCGAGGAACGGTCTATGGCTACACCTTC. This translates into CASSQDRGTVYGYTF.

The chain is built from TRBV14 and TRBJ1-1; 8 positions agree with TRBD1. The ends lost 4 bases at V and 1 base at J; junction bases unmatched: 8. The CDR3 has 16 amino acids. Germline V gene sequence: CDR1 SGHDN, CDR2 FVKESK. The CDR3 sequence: CASSLTGGWGNTEAFF. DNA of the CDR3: TGTGCCAGCAGCCTAACAGGGGGTTGGGGGAACACTGAAGCTTTCTTT.

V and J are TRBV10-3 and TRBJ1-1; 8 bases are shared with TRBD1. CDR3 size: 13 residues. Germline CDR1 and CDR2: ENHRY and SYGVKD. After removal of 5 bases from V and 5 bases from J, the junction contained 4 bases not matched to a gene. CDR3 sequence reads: CAISPQGATEAFF. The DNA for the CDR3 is TGTGCCATCAGTCCCCAGGGGGCGACTGAAGCTTTCTTT.

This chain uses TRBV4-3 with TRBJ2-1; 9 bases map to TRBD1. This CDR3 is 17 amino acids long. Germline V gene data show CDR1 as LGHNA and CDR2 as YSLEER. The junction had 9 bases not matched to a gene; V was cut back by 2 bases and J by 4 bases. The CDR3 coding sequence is TGCGCCAGCAGCCAAATAAACAGGGGGCCCCCATACAATGAGCAGTTCTTC. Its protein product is CASSQINRGPPYNEQFF.

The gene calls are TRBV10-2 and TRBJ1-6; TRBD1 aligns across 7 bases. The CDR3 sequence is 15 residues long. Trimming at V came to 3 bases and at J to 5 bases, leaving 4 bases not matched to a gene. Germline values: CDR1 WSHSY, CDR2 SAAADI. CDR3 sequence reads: CASSDGTVNNSPLHF. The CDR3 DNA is TGCGCCAGCAGTGACGGGACAGTTAATAATTCACCCCTCCACTTT.

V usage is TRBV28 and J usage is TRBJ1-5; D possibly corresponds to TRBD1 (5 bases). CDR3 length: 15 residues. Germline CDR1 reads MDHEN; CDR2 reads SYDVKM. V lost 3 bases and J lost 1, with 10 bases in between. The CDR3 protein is CASSLGLTSNQPQHF. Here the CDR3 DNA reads TGTGCCAGCAGTTTGGGGCTAACGAGCAATCAGCCCCAGCATTTT.

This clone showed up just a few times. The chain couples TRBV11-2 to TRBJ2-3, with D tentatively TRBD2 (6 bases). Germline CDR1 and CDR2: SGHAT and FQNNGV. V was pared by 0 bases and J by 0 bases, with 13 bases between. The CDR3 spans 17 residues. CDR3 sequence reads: CASSLDGLAFSTDTQYF. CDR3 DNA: TGTGCCAGCAGCTTAGATGGCCTAGCGTTTAGCACAGATACGCAGTATTTT.

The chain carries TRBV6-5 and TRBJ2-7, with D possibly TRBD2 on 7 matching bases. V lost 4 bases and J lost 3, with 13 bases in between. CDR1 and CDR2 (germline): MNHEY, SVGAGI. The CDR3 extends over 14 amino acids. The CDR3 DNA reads TGTGCCAGCAGTTGGGGGGGGGCCCACTACGAGCAGTACTTC. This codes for CASSWGGAHYEQYF.